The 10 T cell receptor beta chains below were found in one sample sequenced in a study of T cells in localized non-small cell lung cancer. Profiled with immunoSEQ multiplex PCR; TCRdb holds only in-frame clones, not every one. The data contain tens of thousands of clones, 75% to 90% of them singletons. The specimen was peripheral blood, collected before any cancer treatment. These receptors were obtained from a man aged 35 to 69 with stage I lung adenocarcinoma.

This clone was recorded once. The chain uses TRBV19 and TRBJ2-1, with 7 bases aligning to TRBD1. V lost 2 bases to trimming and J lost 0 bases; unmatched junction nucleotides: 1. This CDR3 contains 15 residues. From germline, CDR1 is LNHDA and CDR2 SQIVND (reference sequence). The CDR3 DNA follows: TGTGCCAGTAGTATATCAGGGGGCTCCTACAATGAGCAGTTCTTC. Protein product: CASSISGGSYNEQFF.

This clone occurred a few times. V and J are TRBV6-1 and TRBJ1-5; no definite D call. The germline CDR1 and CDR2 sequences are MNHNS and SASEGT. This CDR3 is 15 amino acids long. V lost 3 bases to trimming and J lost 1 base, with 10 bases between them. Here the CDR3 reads CASSDVWGSNQPQHF. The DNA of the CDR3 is TGTGCCAGCAGTGATGTTTGGGGAAGCAATCAGCCCCAGCATTTT.

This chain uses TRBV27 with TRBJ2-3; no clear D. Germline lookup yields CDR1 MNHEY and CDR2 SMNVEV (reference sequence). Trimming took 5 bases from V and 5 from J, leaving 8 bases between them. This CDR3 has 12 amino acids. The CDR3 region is CASSPRLDTQYF. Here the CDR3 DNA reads TGTGCCAGCAGTCCCCGACTAGATACGCAGTATTTT.

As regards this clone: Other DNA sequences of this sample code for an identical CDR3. For the CDR3, the DNA is TGTGCCAGCAGCTTTCAGACAGGGGGCTCTGGAAACACCATATATTTT. It translates to CASSFQTGGSGNTIYF. This chain links TRBV7-2 with TRBJ1-3; 9 nucleotides align to TRBD1. The CDR3 covers 16 residues. With 3 bases clipped from V and 0 bases from J, the junction kept 3 bases outside the gene matches. Germline CDR1 reads SGHTA; CDR2 reads FQGNSA. The full variable domain, completed using reference TRBV7-2 and TRBJ1-3, is GAGVSQSPSNKVTEKGKDVELRCDPISGHTALYWYRQSLGQGLEFLIYFQGNSAPDKSGLPSDRFSAERTGGSVSTLTIQRTQQEDSAVYLCASSFQTGGSGNTIYFGEGSWLTVV.

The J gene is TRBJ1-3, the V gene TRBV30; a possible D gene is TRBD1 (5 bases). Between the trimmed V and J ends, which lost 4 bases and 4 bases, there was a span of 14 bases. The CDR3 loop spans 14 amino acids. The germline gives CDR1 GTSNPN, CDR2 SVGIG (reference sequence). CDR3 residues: CAWTRDLGGNTIYF. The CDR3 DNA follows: TGTGCCTGGACCCGGGACTTGGGGGGAAACACCATATATTTT. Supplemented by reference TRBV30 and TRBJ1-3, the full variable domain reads SQTIHQWPATLVQPVGSPLSLECTVEGTSNPNLYWYRQAAGRGLQLLFYSVGIGQISSEVPQNLSASRPQDRQFILSSKKLLLSDSGFYLCAWTRDLGGNTIYFGEGSWLTVV.

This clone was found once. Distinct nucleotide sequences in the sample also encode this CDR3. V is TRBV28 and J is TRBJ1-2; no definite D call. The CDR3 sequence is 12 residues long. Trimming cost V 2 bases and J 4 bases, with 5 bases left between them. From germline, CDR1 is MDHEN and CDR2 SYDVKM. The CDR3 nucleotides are TGTGCCAGCAGTTTAAGGCTCTATGGCTACACCTTC. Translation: CASSLRLYGYTF.

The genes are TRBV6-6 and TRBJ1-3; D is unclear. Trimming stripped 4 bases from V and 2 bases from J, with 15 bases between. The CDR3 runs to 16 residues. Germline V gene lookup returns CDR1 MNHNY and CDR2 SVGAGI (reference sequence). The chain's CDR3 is CASSSELEVAGNTIYF. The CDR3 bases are TGTGCCAGCAGTTCGGAGTTAGAAGTGGCTGGAAACACCATATATTTT.

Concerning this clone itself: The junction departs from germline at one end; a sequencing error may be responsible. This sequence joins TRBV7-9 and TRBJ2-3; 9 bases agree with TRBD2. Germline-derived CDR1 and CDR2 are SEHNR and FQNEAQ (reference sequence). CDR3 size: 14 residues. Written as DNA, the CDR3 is TGTGCCAGCACCTTAGCGGGAGTGGCAGATACGCAGTATTTT. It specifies CASTLAGVADTQYF.

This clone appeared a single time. This chain's CDR3 is CASSLGWAQETQYF. CDR3 DNA sequence: TGTGCCAGCAGCTTAGGATGGGCCCAAGAGACCCAGTACTTC. This chain links TRBV7-2 with TRBJ2-5, with unresolved D. The V gene's germline CDR1 is SGHTA and CDR2 FQGNSA. The CDR3 loop spans 14 amino acids. V was cut by 1 base and J by 1 base, with 7 bases left in between.

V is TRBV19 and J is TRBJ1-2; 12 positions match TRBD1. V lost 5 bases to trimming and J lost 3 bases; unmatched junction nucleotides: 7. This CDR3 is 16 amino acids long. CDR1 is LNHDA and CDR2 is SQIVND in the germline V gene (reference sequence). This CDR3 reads CASSPVGTGGHYGYTF. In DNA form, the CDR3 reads TGTGCCAGTAGTCCTGTGGGGACAGGGGGCCACTATGGCTACACCTTC.